The 28 T cell receptor beta chains given below trace back to one sample, sequenced in a study of blood T cell repertoires in COVID-19. The method was immunoSEQ multiplex PCR; TCRdb's version includes in-frame clones alone and lacks a portion of them. In the table there are some 150,000 clones, roughly 84% of which are singletons. The source material was peripheral blood. These receptors were taken from a woman in her fifties or sixties with acute or convalescent COVID-19.

This sequence joins TRBV18 and TRBJ1-4, with TRBD1 matching 10 bases. With 2 bases clipped from V and 11 bases from J, the junction kept 14 bases outside the gene matches. The CDR3 covers 17 residues. Germline CDR1 KGHSH, CDR2 LQKENI. DNA for the CDR3: TGTGCCAGCTCACCAGGGAGCTCGACAGGGGGCAGAAGTAAACTGTTTTTT. It is translated as CASSPGSSTGGRSKLFF.

The CDR3 here is CASTLLRGSYEQYF. The CDR3 coding sequence is TGTGCCAGCACCCTTCTCAGGGGTTCCTACGAGCAGTACTTC. The chain uses TRBV28 and TRBJ2-7; maybe TRBD1 (6 bases). Germline V lookup: CDR1 MDHEN, CDR2 SYDVKM. The V end lost 7 bases, the J end lost 1 base, and 14 bases lay between the germline ends. The CDR3 is made up of 14 amino acids. Supplemented by reference TRBV28 and TRBJ2-7, the full variable domain reads DVKVTQSSRYLVKRTGEKVFLECVQDMDHENMFWYRQDPGLGLRLIYFSYDVKMKEKGDIPEGYSVSREKKERFSLILESASTNQTSMYLCASTLLRGSYEQYFGPGTRLTVT.

The V call is TRBV6-5, the J call TRBJ2-5, with 7 nucleotides matching TRBD2. The CDR3 length is 14 residues. Germline V gene data show CDR1 as MNHEY and CDR2 as SVGAGI. The V segment lost 2 bases and the J segment 4 bases; nucleotides outside the gene matches: 4. The CDR3 loop is CASSYGGGRETQYF. CDR3 nucleotides: TGTGCCAGCAGTTACGGCGGGGGAAGAGAGACCCAGTACTTC.

The CDR3 DNA follows: TGTGCCAGTAGTCCAAAAGCGAGAAATCAGCCCCAGCATTTT. Its translation is CASSPKARNQPQHF. The chain links TRBV19 to TRBJ1-5; D ambiguous. Germline lookup yields CDR1 LNHDA and CDR2 SQIVND (reference sequence). The CDR3 consists of 14 residues. Trimming removed 5 bases at V and 4 bases at J, with 12 bases between.

The rearrangement links TRBV30 to TRBJ1-1; D gene uncertain. From germline, CDR1 is GTSNPN and CDR2 SVGIG (reference sequence). Trimming took 4 bases from V and 0 from J, leaving 12 bases between them. The CDR3 has 14 amino acids. As DNA, the CDR3 is TGTGCCTGGACGGCAGGAAGAATGAACACTGAAGCTTTCTTT. Translated, it gives CAWTAGRMNTEAFF.

The chain links TRBV5-4 to TRBJ2-3; D uncertain. This CDR3 is 16 amino acids long. Germline CDR1 reads SGHNT; CDR2 reads YYREEE (reference sequence). V dropped 0 bases and J dropped 6 bases, with 17 bases sitting between them. The CDR3 loop is CASSLVRLVGADTQYF. The DNA for the CDR3 is TGTGCCAGCAGCTTGGTACGGCTAGTTGGTGCGGATACGCAGTATTTT.

The genes are TRBV30 and TRBJ1-6, with 8 bases fitting TRBD1. CDR1 and CDR2 from the germline V gene are GTSNPN and SVGIG (reference sequence). The ends lost 8 bases at V and 7 bases at J; junction bases unmatched: 4. The CDR3 covers 12 residues. The CDR3 is CARGQENSPLHF. The CDR3, as DNA: TGTGCCCGGGGACAGGAAAATTCACCCCTCCACTTT.

This clone was observed a single time. The chain has TRBV6-4 and TRBJ2-2, with TRBD2 matching over 10 bases. CDR1 MRHNA and CDR2 SNTAGT come from the germline V gene. The CDR3 is made up of 18 amino acids. After removal of 0 bases from V and 7 bases from J, the junction contained 11 bases not matched to a gene. CDR3 amino acids: CASSDSPSGSRTNGELFF. In DNA form, the CDR3 reads TGTGCCAGCAGTGACTCGCCTAGCGGGAGTCGTACGAACGGGGAGCTGTTTTTT.

The chain uses TRBV5-5 and TRBJ1-5; 8 positions agree with TRBD1. The CDR3 covers 12 residues. Germline V CDR1 and CDR2: SGHKS, YYEKEE (reference sequence). V shed 9 bases, J shed 10 bases, and the junction held 9 bases outside the gene matches. CDR3 sequence reads: CATGTGAHPQHF. CDR3 in DNA: TGTGCCACGGGGACAGGAGCCCATCCCCAGCATTTT.

This clone was seen only a few times. The V gene is TRBV18, the J gene TRBJ1-1; D call uncertain. This CDR3 contains 12 residues. Deletions cut 3 bases from V and 6 bases from J, with 8 bases between. Germline CDR1 reads KGHSH; CDR2 reads LQKENI. The CDR3, as DNA: TGTGCCAGCTCACCGGAGCGGCCTGAAGCTTTCTTT. Translation: CASSPERPEAFF.

This chain connects TRBV18 to TRBJ1-1, with 7 bases that match TRBD1. This CDR3 is 14 amino acids long. Per the germline V gene, CDR1 is KGHSH and CDR2 is LQKENI. V lost 2 bases, J lost 5 bases, and 5 bases stayed unmatched. CDR3 sequence reads: CASSPTGVGTEAFF. CDR3 bases: TGTGCCAGCTCACCAACAGGGGTTGGTACTGAAGCTTTCTTT.

V gene TRBV29-1 combines with J gene TRBJ1-1; no definite D call. Germline lookup yields CDR1 SQVTM and CDR2 ANQGSEA. Trimming stripped 4 bases from V and 0 bases from J, with 9 bases between. The CDR3 extends over 13 amino acids. The CDR3 coding sequence is TGCAGCGTTGCCGGGAGTTTGAACACTGAAGCTTTCTTT. It translates to CSVAGSLNTEAFF.

The chain couples TRBV3-1 (or the pseudogene TRBV3-2) to TRBJ2-5; 9 nucleotides agree with TRBD1. Germline values: CDR1 LGHDT, CDR2 YNNKEL (reference sequence). The length of the CDR3 is 16 residues. Trimming at V came to 3 bases and at J to 1 base, leaving 6 bases not matched to a gene. DNA for the CDR3: TGTGCCAGCAGCCACCGGGACAGGGTCATCCAAGAGACCCAGTACTTC. Translated: CASSHRDRVIQETQYF.

This clone was seen only once. V is TRBV10-3 and J is TRBJ2-1, with TRBD2 matching 14 bases. The germline CDR1 and CDR2 sequences are ENHRY and SYGVKD. CDR3 length: 17 amino acids. After removal of 6 bases from V and 9 bases from J, the junction contained 13 bases not matched to a gene. The CDR3 DNA reads TGTGCCATCAGACCGACTAGCGGGGGGGGAAAACAGAGTGAGCAGTTCTTC. It specifies CAIRPTSGGGKQSEQFF.

The V and J genes are TRBV28 and TRBJ1-2; D might be TRBD1 (5 bases). With 5 bases removed from V and 7 bases from J, the gap between germline ends came to 8 bases. Germline values: CDR1 MDHEN, CDR2 SYDVKM. The CDR3 is 11 residues long. CDR3 amino acids: CASSRGSGYTF. As DNA, the CDR3 is TGTGCCAGCAGTAGGGGTTCTGGCTACACCTTC.

The chain combines TRBV28 with TRBJ2-2; D ambiguous. Germline V CDR1 and CDR2: MDHEN, SYDVKM. V was cut by 3 bases and J by 6 bases, with 5 bases left in between. The length of the CDR3 is 12 residues. CDR3 residues: CASSFSPGELFF. CDR3 sequence (DNA): TGTGCCAGCAGTTTTTCTCCCGGGGAGCTGTTTTTT.

The chain combines TRBV7-2 with TRBJ1-2; possibly TRBD1 for D (5 bases). V dropped 0 bases and J dropped 4 bases, with 12 bases sitting between them. The CDR3 has 15 amino acids. The germline V gene encodes CDR1 SGHTA and CDR2 FQGNSA. The CDR3 sequence is CASSLARGSPYGYTF. CDR3 sequence (DNA): TGTGCCAGCAGCTTAGCTCGGGGGAGTCCCTATGGCTACACCTTC.

The gene calls are TRBV5-6 and TRBJ1-6, with D hard to call. CDR1 and CDR2 from the germline V gene are SGHDT and YYEEEE. Trimming shortened V by 0 bases and J by 9 bases, and 13 bases separated the two germline ends. The CDR3 contains 15 residues. DNA for the CDR3: TGTGCCAGCAGCTTGGAGGCCGATGGAGGTTCACCCCTCCACTTT. As protein: CASSLEADGGSPLHF. Together with reference TRBV5-6 and TRBJ1-6, the CDR3 gives the full variable domain: DAGVTQSPTHLIKTRGQQVTLRCSPKSGHDTVSWYQQALGQGPQFIFQYYEEEERQRGNFPDRFSGHQFPNYSSELNVNALLLGDSALYLCASSLEADGGSPLHFGNGTRLTVT.

The rearrangement uses TRBV14 and TRBJ2-2; TRBD2 matches at 13 bases. CDR1 and CDR2 from the germline V gene are SGHDN and FVKESK. The CDR3 extends over 17 amino acids. With 4 bases clipped from V and 4 bases from J, the junction kept 6 bases outside the gene matches. The CDR3 bases are TGTGCCAGCAGCCCGACTAGCGGGGGGATGGGCACCGGGGAGCTGTTTTTT. Its protein product is CASSPTSGGMGTGELFF.

The chain joins TRBV9 to TRBJ2-3, with 7 bases fitting TRBD2. V was clipped by 4 bases and J by 2 bases; unmatched bases: 7. Germline V CDR1 and CDR2: SGDLS, YYNGEE. The CDR3 spans 15 residues. The CDR3 region is CASSLTAGTTDTQYF. The CDR3 bases are TGTGCCAGCAGCTTAACAGCGGGGACCACAGATACGCAGTATTTT. The variable domain in full, with the rest retrieved from reference TRBV9 and TRBJ2-3, is DSGVTQTPKHLITATGQRVTLRCSPRSGDLSVYWYQQSLDQGLQFLIQYYNGEERAKGNILERFSAQQFPDLHSELNLSSLELGDSALYFCASSLTAGTTDTQYFGPGTRLTVL.

The chain is built from TRBV4-2 and TRBJ1-3, with 8 bases aligning to TRBD1. Trimming removed 1 base from V and 0 bases from J; junction bases left unmatched: 8. Germline CDR1 reads LGHNA; CDR2 reads YNFKEQ. The CDR3 extends over 18 amino acids. The CDR3 reads CASSQGDRGRSSGNTIYF. The DNA of the CDR3 is TGTGCCAGCAGCCAAGGAGACAGGGGCAGGAGCTCTGGAAACACCATATATTTT.

The chain couples TRBV6-1 to TRBJ1-6; D perhaps matches TRBD1 (5 bases). The CDR3 consists of 14 residues. Germline CDR1 and CDR2: MNHNS and SASEGT. Deletions cut 6 bases from V and 8 bases from J, with 14 bases between. The CDR3 spells CASRKGDSYSPLHF. The DNA for the CDR3 is TGTGCCAGCAGGAAAGGTGACAGCTATTCACCCCTCCACTTT.

The chain is built from TRBV10-3 and TRBJ2-1, with D possibly being TRBD1 (5 bases). V dropped 4 bases and J dropped 0 bases, with 10 bases sitting between them. The CDR3 spans 15 residues. Germline CDR1 ENHRY, CDR2 SYGVKD. CDR3 residues: CAISADSRSYNEQFF. Written as DNA, the CDR3 is TGTGCCATCAGTGCCGACAGCCGCTCCTACAATGAGCAGTTCTTC.

The V gene is TRBV7-9, the J gene TRBJ2-5, with 7 bases aligning to TRBD2. Germline-derived CDR1 and CDR2 are SEHNR and FQNEAQ (reference sequence). The length of the CDR3 is 15 residues. With 10 bases clipped from V and 7 bases from J, the junction kept 18 bases outside the gene matches. In nucleotides, the CDR3 is TGTGCCACTCCACCCGGGACTACTATACCGGGGACCCAGTACTTC. It encodes CATPPGTTIPGTQYF.

The V gene is TRBV5-5, the J gene TRBJ1-5; possibly TRBD1 for D (6 bases). The ends were cut back, 4 bases at V and 0 bases at J, with 11 bases in the middle. The CDR3 is 15 residues long. Germline V CDR1 and CDR2: SGHKS, YYEKEE (reference sequence). DNA for the CDR3: TGTGCCAGCAGCCCCGGGACAAGTAGCAATCAGCCCCAGCATTTT. The encoded protein is CASSPGTSSNQPQHF.

The gene calls are TRBV2 and TRBJ1-1; D unclear. Germline V gene sequence: CDR1 SNHLY, CDR2 FYNNEI. CDR3 length: 13 amino acids. V lost 4 bases and J lost 0, with 6 bases in between. CDR3 residues: CASSAIMNTEAFF. CDR3 bases: TGTGCCAGCAGTGCTATAATGAACACTGAAGCTTTCTTT.

CDR3 region: CASIWGGLLGDEQFF. The CDR3 coding sequence is TGTGCCAGCATTTGGGGGGGACTTCTTGGAGATGAGCAGTTCTTC. V usage is TRBV28 and J usage is TRBJ2-1, with 7 bases aligning to TRBD2. V was pared by 7 bases and J by 8 bases, with 14 bases of the junction left unmatched. Germline V CDR1 and CDR2: MDHEN, SYDVKM. CDR3 size: 15 residues.

The V and J genes are TRBV27 and TRBJ2-7; D is unclear. Germline assignment: CDR1 MNHEY and CDR2 SMNVEV (reference sequence). V lost 5 bases and J 4 bases, leaving 12 bases between the germline ends. The CDR3 loop spans 13 amino acids. The CDR3: CASSMRFYYEQYF. In DNA, the CDR3 is TGTGCCAGCAGTATGAGGTTCTATTACGAGCAGTACTTC.